The present TCR beta chain was sequenced within a study of spatial heterogeneity in lung cancer (dated by TCRdb to the late 2010s). Regarding the study in general: Beta-chain transcripts were consistently detected in greater numbers than alpha-chain transcripts, which likely reflects a higher abundance of beta-chain transcripts. Nonsynonymous mutation counts, determined by whole-exome sequencing of tumor tissue, were related to features of the TCR repertoire. The study quantitatively compared TCR alpha and beta repertoires across multiple tumor regions, matched nontumor lung and blood in non-small cell lung cancer. Both alpha and beta chains were TCR-sequenced in samples taken at surgery, namely 220 tumor regions, around 64 matched nontumor lung samples and a few dozen PBMC samples. In the raw uncorrected reads, each unique combination of TCR and UMI appeared more than ten times on average. What the work shows at the level of the full study, not this receptor alone: Confirming at a functional level the hypothesis that regional TCRs recognize regional mutations was considered to require additional single-cell paired TCR alpha and beta sequencing.

Read against the paper, the sample's time point label means: sample taken at primary tumor resection. The donors were 72 patients from the lung TRACERx cohort who had early-stage, untreated non-small cell lung cancer. For TCR sequencing, whole RNA was extracted from tumor and nontumor lung tissue, or from cryopreserved PBMC samples, and no cell sorting was done. Patients were selected for TCR sequencing only if sufficient RNA was available from at least two tumor regions. Tumor and adjacent nontumor lung specimens were reviewed by a lung pathologist before selection. The protocol used for the library was 5' RACE. Instrument used: NextSeq 500. In the TCR library protocol, a unique molecular identifier was attached to each TCR cDNA molecule so that PCR and sequencing errors could be corrected. The published analysis was carried out like this. TCR identification, UMI-based error correction and CDR3 extraction were performed with Decombinator tools. TCRs above a frequency of 2 per 1,000, corresponding to the top 1% of the tumor frequency distribution, were defined as expanded. Rényi diversity was computed with the R vegan package after subsampling each repertoire 100 times to 5,000 TCRs. To build CDR3 similarity networks, amino acid triplet string-kernel similarity was used, and CDR3s were connected when their pairwise similarity was above 0.82. TCRdb's own reprocessing of the public reads used fastp at Q25 and MiXCR and kept productive beta chains. All rows with the same CDR3 protein become a single entry with the most common DNA and genes. These V and J calls originate from TCRdb's pipeline instead of the authors' own analysis. The sample table contains 950 to 1,500 distinct CDR3 sequences; only one count was recorded for 25% to 30% of them. The top ten constitute 15% to 20% of the sample.

A distance of 14 bases separates the germline ends of V and J, which lose 4 bases and 7 bases respectively. Inclusive of the bounding cysteine and phenylalanine, the CDR3 is 13 residues long. The DNA shown is the 39-base CDR3, in frame from base 1. CDR1 and CDR2, per the germline V gene, are SQVTM and ANQGSEA. This clonotype qualifies as medium-sized (0.01 to 0.1%). Its antigen specificity is not known. No much larger clone is present one base from it, and per-base qualities are unavailable. The sequence is built from TRBV29-1 and TRBJ2-1, with TRBD2 perhaps the D gene, on 6 matching bases. This specimen consisted of normal lung tissue next to the tumor, obtained at surgery. This sequence was found in a female donor with early-stage non-small cell lung cancer. The sequenced DNA is TGCAGCGTTGTGGGGACTGGGGGGAATGAGCAGTTCTTC. This is translated as CSVVGTGGNEQFF.